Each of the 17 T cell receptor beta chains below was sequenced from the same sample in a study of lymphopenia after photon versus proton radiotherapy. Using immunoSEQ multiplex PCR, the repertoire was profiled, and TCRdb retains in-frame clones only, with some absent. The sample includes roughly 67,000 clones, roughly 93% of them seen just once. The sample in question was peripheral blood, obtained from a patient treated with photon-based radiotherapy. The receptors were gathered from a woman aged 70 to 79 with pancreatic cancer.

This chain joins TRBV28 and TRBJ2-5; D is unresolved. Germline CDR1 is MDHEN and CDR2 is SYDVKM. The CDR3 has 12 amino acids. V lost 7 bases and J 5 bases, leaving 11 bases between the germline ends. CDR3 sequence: CASKKGGETQYF. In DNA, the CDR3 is TGTGCCAGCAAGAAAGGTGGGGAGACCCAGTACTTC.

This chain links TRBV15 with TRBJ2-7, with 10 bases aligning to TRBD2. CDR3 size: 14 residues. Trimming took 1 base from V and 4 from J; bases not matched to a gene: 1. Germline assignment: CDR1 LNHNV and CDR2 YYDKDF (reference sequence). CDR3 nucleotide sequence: TGTGCCACCAGCAGAGTAGCGGGAGGTTACGAGCAGTACTTC. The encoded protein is CATSRVAGGYEQYF.

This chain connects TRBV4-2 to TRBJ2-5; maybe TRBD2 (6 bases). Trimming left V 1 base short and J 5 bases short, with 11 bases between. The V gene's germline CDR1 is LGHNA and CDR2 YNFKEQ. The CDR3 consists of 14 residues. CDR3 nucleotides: TGTGCCAGCAGCCAAGGGGACTCGTGGGAGACCCAGTACTTC. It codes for CASSQGDSWETQYF.

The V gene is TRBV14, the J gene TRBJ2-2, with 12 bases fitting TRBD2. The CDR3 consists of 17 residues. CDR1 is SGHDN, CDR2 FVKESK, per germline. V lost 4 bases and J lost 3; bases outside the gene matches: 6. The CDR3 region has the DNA TGTGCCAGCAGCCTATACCTAGCGGGAGGGTACACCGGGGAGCTGTTTTTT. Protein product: CASSLYLAGGYTGELFF. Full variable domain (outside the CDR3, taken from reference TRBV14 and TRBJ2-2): EAGVTQFPSHSVIEKGQTVTLRCDPISGHDNLYWYRRVMGKEIKFLLHFVKESKQDESGMPNNRFLAERTGGTYSTLKVQPAELEDSGVYFCASSLYLAGGYTGELFFGEGSRLTVL.

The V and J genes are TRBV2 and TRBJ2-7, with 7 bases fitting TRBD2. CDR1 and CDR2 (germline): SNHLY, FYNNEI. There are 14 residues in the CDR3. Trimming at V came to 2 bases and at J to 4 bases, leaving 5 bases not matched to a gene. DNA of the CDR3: TGTGCCAGCAGTGAAACTAGCGTAGAGTACGAGCAGTACTTC. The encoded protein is CASSETSVEYEQYF.

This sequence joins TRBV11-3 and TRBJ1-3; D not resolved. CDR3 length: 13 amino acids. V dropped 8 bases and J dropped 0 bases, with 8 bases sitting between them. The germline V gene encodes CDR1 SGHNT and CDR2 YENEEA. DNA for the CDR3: TGTGCCAGCGCCCAGGACTCTGGAAACACCATATATTTT. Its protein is CASAQDSGNTIYF.

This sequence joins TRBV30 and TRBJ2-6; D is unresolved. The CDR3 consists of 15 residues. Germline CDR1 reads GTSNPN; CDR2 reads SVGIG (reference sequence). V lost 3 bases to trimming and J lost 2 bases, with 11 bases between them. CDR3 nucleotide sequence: TGTGCCTGGAGAACCTTCGGAGCTGGGGCCAACGTCCTGACTTTC. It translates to CAWRTFGAGANVLTF.

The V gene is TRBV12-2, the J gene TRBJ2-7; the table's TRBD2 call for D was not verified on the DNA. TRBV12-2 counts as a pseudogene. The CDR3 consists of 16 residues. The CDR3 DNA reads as TGTGCAAGTCGCTTAGCGGGAGGGGTTGTCTCCCACGAGCAGTACTTC. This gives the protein CASRLAGGVVSHEQYF.

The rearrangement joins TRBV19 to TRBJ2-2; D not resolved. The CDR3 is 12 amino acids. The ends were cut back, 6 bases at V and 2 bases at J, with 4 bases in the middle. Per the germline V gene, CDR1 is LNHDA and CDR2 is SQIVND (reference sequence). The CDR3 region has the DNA TGTGCCAGTAGGGCTAACACCGGGGAGCTGTTTTTT. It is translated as CASRANTGELFF.

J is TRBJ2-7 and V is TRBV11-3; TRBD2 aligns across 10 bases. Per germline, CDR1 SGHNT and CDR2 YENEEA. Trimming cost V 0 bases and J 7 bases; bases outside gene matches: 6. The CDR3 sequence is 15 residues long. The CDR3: CASSLEVAGGLEQYF. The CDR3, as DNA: TGTGCCAGCAGCTTAGAGGTAGCGGGAGGTCTTGAGCAGTACTTC.

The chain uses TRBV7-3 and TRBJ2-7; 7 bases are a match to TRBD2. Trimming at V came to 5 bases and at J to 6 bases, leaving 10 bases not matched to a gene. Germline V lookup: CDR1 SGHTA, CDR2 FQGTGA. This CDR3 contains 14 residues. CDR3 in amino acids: CASSPRGGAGEQYF. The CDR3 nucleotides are TGTGCCAGCAGCCCCCGCGGGGGAGCAGGCGAGCAGTACTTC.

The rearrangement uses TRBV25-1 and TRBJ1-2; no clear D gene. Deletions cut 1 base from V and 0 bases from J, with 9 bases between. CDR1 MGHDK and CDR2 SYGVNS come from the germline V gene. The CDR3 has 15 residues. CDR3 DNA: TGTGCCAGCAGTGAATCAAGGAGAGCTAACTATGGCTACACCTTC. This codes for CASSESRRANYGYTF.

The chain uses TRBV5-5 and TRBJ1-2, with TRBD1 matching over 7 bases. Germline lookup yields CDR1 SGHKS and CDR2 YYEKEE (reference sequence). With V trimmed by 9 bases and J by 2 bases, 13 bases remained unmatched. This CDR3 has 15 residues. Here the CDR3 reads CATEPGGRVNYGYTF. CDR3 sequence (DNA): TGTGCCACCGAACCAGGGGGGCGAGTCAACTATGGCTACACCTTC.

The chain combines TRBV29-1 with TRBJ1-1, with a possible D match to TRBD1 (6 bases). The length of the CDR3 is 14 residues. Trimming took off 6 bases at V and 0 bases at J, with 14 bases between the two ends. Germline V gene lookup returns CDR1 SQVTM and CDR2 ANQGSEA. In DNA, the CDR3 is TGCAGCGTCAGAGTGGCAGGGGTGAACACTGAAGCTTTCTTT. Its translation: CSVRVAGVNTEAFF.

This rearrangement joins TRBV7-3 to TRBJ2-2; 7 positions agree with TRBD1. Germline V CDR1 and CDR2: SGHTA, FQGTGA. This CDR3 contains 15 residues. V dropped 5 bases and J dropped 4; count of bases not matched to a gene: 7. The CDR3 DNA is TGTGCCAGCAGCATCGGACAGGCGGGCACCGGGGAGCTGTTTTTT. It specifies CASSIGQAGTGELFF.

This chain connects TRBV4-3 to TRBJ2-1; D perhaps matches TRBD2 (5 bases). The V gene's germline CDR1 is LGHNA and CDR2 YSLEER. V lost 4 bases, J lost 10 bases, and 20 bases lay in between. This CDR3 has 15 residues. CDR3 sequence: CASSPSGDPGGEQFF. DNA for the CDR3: TGCGCCAGCAGCCCCTCGGGCGACCCGGGCGGGGAGCAGTTCTTC.

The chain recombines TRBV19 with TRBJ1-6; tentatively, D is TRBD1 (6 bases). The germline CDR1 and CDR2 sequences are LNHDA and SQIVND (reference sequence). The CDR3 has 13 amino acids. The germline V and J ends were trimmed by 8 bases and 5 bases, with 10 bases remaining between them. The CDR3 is CASSGQNNSPLHF. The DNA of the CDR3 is TGTGCCAGTTCTGGACAGAATAATTCACCCCTCCACTTT.